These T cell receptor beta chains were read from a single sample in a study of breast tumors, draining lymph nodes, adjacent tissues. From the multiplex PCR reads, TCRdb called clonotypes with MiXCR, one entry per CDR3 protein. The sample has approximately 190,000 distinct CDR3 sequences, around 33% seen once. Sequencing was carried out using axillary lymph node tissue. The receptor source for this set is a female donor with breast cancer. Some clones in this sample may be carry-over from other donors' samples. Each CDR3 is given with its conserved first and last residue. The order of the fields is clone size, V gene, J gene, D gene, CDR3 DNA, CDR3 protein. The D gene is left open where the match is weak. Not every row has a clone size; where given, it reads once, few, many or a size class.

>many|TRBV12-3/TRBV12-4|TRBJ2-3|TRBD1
TGTGCCAGCTCAACGAACCGGGACAGGGTCACAGATACGCAGTATTTT
CASSTNRDRVTDTQYF
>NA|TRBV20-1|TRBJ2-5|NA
TGCAGTGCAGACGGTGGGGAGACCCCGTACTTC
CSADGGETPYF
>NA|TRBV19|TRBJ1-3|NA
TGTGCCAGTAGTCCCTCGGGACGAAGGCTATCTGGAAACACCATATATTTT
CASSPSGRRLSGNTIYF
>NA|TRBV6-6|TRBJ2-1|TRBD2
TGTGCCAGCAGTCCCGGGACTAGCGGGCGCGAGCAGTTCTTC
CASSPGTSGREQFF
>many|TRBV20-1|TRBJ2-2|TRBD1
TGCAGTGCTAGGGTTGCACAGGGGGGGGAGCTGTTTTTT
CSARVAQGGELFF
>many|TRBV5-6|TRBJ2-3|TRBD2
TGTGCCAGCAGCTTTCCTAGCGGGGGGCCTACAGATACGCAGTATTTT
CASSFPSGGPTDTQYF
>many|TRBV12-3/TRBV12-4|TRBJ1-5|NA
TGTGCCAGCAGTCCCCGGGGGCATCAGCCCCAGCATTTT
CASSPRGHQPQHF
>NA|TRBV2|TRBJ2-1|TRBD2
TGTGCCAGCAGTACTAGCGGGAAAATCAATGAGCAGTTCTTC
CASSTSGKINEQFF
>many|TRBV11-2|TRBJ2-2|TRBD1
TGTGCCAGCAGTTTGGGACAGTCGAACACCGGGGAGCTGTTTTTT
CASSLGQSNTGELFF
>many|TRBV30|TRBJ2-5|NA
TGTGCCTGGAGTGTTAAGGGGAAAGAGACCCAGTACTTC
CAWSVKGKETQYF
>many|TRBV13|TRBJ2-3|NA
TGTGCCAGCAGTTATCAAGATACGCAGTATTTT
CASSYQDTQYF
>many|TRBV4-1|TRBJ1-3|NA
TGCGCCAGCAGCCAAGATCCGGCAGTCTCTGGAAACACCATATATTTT
CASSQDPAVSGNTIYF
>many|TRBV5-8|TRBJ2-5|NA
TGTGCCAGCAGCTCGGGGATGCGAAAAGAGACCCAGTACTTC
CASSSGMRKETQYF
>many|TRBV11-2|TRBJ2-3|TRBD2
TGTGCCAGCAGCTTAGGGCTAGCGGGAGCGACAGATACGCAGTATTTT
CASSLGLAGATDTQYF
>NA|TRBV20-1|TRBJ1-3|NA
TGCAGTGCCCCGGGGGTTGGAAACACCGCATATTTT
CSAPGVGNTAYF
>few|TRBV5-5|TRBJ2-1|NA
TGTGCCAGCAGCCTGACCCAAAGCTCCTACAATGAGCAGTTCTTC
CASSLTQSSYNEQFF
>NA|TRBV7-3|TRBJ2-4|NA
TGTGCCAGCAGCCCATCGGGCTGGGGACCCAAAAACATTCAGTACTTC
CASSPSGWGPKNIQYF
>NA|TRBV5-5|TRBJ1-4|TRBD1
TGTGCCAGCAGCTTGGTCGGGACAGGAGCTAATGAAAAACTGTTTTTT
CASSLVGTGANEKLFF
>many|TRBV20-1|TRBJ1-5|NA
TGCAGTGCTAGAGATGGGCCCGGGGGGCGCGGGGGCAATCAGCCCCAGCATTTT
CSARDGPGGRGGNQPQHF
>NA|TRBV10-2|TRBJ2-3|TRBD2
TGCGCCAGCAGCCGACTAGCTCCAGATACGCAGTATTTT
CASSRLAPDTQYF
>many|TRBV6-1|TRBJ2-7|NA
TGTGCCAGCAGTTATGAGCGGGCCTCCTACGAGCAGTACTTC
CASSYERASYEQYF
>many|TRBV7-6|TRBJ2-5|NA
TGTGCCAGCAGCCACCTGTTGCGGGACACCGAAGAGACCCAGTACTTC
CASSHLLRDTEETQYF
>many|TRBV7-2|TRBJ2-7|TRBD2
TGTGCCAGCAGCCTTAGCGGGACCCGAAGGGGGTACGAGCAGTACTTC
CASSLSGTRRGYEQYF
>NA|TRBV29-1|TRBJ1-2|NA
TGCAGCGTTGACAGGGAGACCTATGGCTACACCTTC
CSVDRETYGYTF
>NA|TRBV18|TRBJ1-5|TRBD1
TGTGTCAGCTCACCTGGGACAGGGGAATATCAGCCCCAGCATTTT
CVSSPGTGEYQPQHF
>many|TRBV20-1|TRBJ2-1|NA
TGCAGTGCTAGTCGGGGCGGGTTAAACAATGAGCAGTTCTTC
CSASRGGLNNEQFF
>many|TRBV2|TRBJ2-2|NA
TGTGCCAGCAGTTTACAGGGATCCGCCGGGGAGCTGTTTTTT
CASSLQGSAGELFF
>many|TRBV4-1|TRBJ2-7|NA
TGCGCCAGCAGCCAACGGACTGACTACGAGCAGTACTTC
CASSQRTDYEQYF
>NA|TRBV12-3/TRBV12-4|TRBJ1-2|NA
TGTGCCAGCAGGATAGGGAGTATGCGCTACACCTTC
CASRIGSMRYTF